The 4 T cell receptor beta chains reported below all come from one sample, sequenced in a study of cytomegalovirus exposure and HLA in healthy donors. PCR amplification relied on 60 Vbeta primers (plus 13 Jbeta primers). Sequenced by immunoSEQ multiplex PCR; TCRdb stores in-frame clones only, minus some. The sample carries 200,000 to 250,000 clones, 76% recorded once. What was sequenced was PBMCs. The source of these receptors is a man aged 18 to 29 in good health and CMV-seronegative.

The rearrangement uses TRBV7-6 and TRBJ1-1; D unclear. CDR1 is SGHVS, CDR2 FNYEAQ, per germline. Trimming cost V 6 bases and J 3 bases, with 17 bases left between them. The CDR3 covers 15 residues. CDR3 sequence reads: CASSFDPSQDTEAFF. The CDR3 DNA sequence: TGTGCCAGCAGTTTCGATCCCAGTCAGGACACTGAAGCTTTCTTT.

This rearrangement joins TRBV11-1 to TRBJ1-1, with D unclear. The germline V gene has CDR1 SGHAT and CDR2 FQDESV (reference sequence). Trimming took off 4 bases at V and 0 bases at J, with 15 bases between the two ends. The CDR3 loop spans 16 amino acids. CDR3 region: CASSSRRAVLNTEAFF. The CDR3 nucleotides are TGTGCCAGCAGCTCTCGGCGGGCAGTCCTGAACACTGAAGCTTTCTTT.

This chain uses TRBV5-1 with TRBJ2-5; 11 bases are a match to TRBD2. Per germline, CDR1 SGHRS and CDR2 YFSETQ. J lost 5 bases, V lost 3 bases, and 6 bases had no gene match. This CDR3 has 15 amino acids. CDR3 bases: TGCGCCAGCAGCTCTACTAGCGGGAGATGGGAGACCCAGTACTTC. Its protein is CASSSTSGRWETQYF.

This sequence joins TRBV28 and TRBJ1-5; D uncertain. Germline V lookup: CDR1 MDHEN, CDR2 SYDVKM. This CDR3 comprises 14 residues. The V end lost 9 bases, the J end lost 2 bases, and 14 bases lay between the germline ends. CDR3 amino acids: CASTLVGRNQPQHF. The CDR3, as DNA: TGTGCCAGTACCCTTGTGGGCCGCAATCAGCCCCAGCATTTT. Full variable domain (rest looked up from reference TRBV28 and TRBJ1-5): DVKVTQSSRYLVKRTGEKVFLECVQDMDHENMFWYRQDPGLGLRLIYFSYDVKMKEKGDIPEGYSVSREKKERFSLILESASTNQTSMYLCASTLVGRNQPQHFGDGTRLSIL.